This T cell receptor beta chain was captured by sequencing in a study of blood T cell repertoires in COVID-19. At the level of the study: The cDNA or gDNA used as material had been derived from T cells, B-cell-depleted T cells, or PBMCs.

Recovered Cohort 3 donors showed two negative PCRs, clearance, or symptom resolution. Only in-frame clones appear in the TCRdb table, and some are missing; sequencing was by immunoSEQ multiplex PCR. The sample lists roughly 140,000 clones; 84% were seen once. This TCR was sampled from a man between 50 and 59 years old who had recovered from COVID-19. Sequenced input: PBMCs or T cells enriched from blood (not recorded which).

CDR3 nucleotide sequence: TGTGCCAGCAGCCAAGATGGTAGCGGGGCTTCCTACGAGCAGTACTTC. Translating gives CASSQDGSGASYEQYF. The chain uses TRBV4-2 and TRBJ2-7; 8 positions agree with TRBD2. The CDR3 has 16 residues. With V trimmed by 0 bases and J by 1 base, 5 bases remained unmatched. Germline assignment: CDR1 LGHNA and CDR2 YNFKEQ.